This TCR beta chain was found in a study of blood T cell repertoires in COVID-19. Study in general: COVID-19 samples, acute and convalescent, were from the United States, Italy and Spain.

The assay was immunoSEQ multiplex PCR, and TCRdb's table has in-frame clones only and misses some. This table holds around 270,000 clones, 88% found once. The length of the CDR3 is 12 residues. Germline V CDR1 and CDR2: SGHTA, FQGNSA. Trimming cost V 2 bases and J 9 bases, with 8 bases left between them. Sequenced: PBMCs or T cells enriched from blood (not recorded which). The sequence was obtained from a woman between 40 and 55 years old who had been exposed to COVID-19. V and J are TRBV7-2 and TRBJ1-5, with unresolved D. The CDR3 nucleotides read TGTGCCAGCAGCTTATTTGGAGGGCCCCAGCATTTT. Encoded protein: CASSLFGGPQHF.